These T cell receptor beta chains were read from a single sample in a study of cytomegalovirus exposure and HLA in healthy donors. Profiled with immunoSEQ multiplex PCR; TCRdb holds only in-frame clones, not every one. The data contain about 160,000 clones, about 85% of them seen just once; the ten biggest clones take up around 2%. The sample consisted of PBMCs. The receptors shown here come from a man aged 25 to 40 in good health and CMV-seropositive. The CDR3 runs from the conserved cysteine through the conserved F or W. For some rows the clone size is stated as once, few or many, or as a class when expanded; others skip it.

J,size,V,CDR3
TRBJ2-7,.,TRBV4-3,CASSQEGQGAYEQYF
TRBJ1-6,few,TRBV4-1,CASSQVGDSPLHF
TRBJ1-2,.,TRBV7-2,CASSPGGSRGYTF
TRBJ1-4,.,TRBV7-9,CASSSGEKLFF
TRBJ2-1,.,TRBV7-2,CASSPRGYSYNEQFF
TRBJ1-5,.,TRBV7-2,CASSLSPGQPQHF
TRBJ2-1,.,TRBV7-9,CASSYRSNEQFF
TRBJ2-1,.,TRBV19,CASSPRRNFNNEQFF
TRBJ1-6,.,TRBV6-5,CASSNWGTGDSPLHF
TRBJ1-4,.,TRBV9,CASSVQGAEKLFF
TRBJ1-6,.,TRBV30,CAWEPGTAASPLHF
TRBJ2-5,.,TRBV5-1,CASSSTSGETQYF
TRBJ2-7,.,TRBV6-1,CASDQDRSYEQYF
TRBJ1-2,.,TRBV15,CATSSIPGQGSNDYGYTF
TRBJ2-7,.,TRBV9,CASSAGTANSYEQYF
TRBJ2-3,.,TRBV6-5,CASRHGGSTDTQYF
TRBJ1-2,.,TRBV4-1,CASSQDHSKANYGYTF
TRBJ2-3,.,TRBV2,CASSGEERGTTDTQYF
TRBJ1-2,.,TRBV19,CASSAGYYGYTF
TRBJ1-2,.,TRBV9,CASSVDGGGFYGYTF
TRBJ1-2,.,TRBV29-1,CSVELRTGSGDYGYTF
TRBJ1-2,.,TRBV6-5,CASSYGTINYGYTF
TRBJ2-7,.,TRBV7-9,CASSLEGPRVEQYF
TRBJ2-3,.,TRBV25-1,CASSYTDTQYF
TRBJ2-7,.,TRBV15,CATSREKTVSSYEQYF
TRBJ1-5,.,TRBV6-4,CASSDLLTGAGQPQHF
TRBJ2-7,few,TRBV13,CASSFDGQGGFEQYF
TRBJ2-7,.,TRBV9,CASSVGLASYEQYF
TRBJ2-7,.,TRBV4-3,CASTQDRGGSYEQYF
TRBJ1-6,.,TRBV27,CASSLQGQGIISPLHF
TRBJ2-7,.,TRBV6-5,CASSTRTTLNHEQYF
TRBJ2-1,.,TRBV4-3,CASSQGASSSYNEQFF